Shown below are 4 T cell receptor beta chains from a single sample sequenced in a study of identical twins. From the 5' RACE reads, TCRdb called clonotypes with MiXCR, one entry per CDR3 protein. This sample has 450,000 or so distinct CDR3 sequences, with over 12% found just once. These data were also filed under a second study, of yellow fever vaccine responses in identical twins.

The sequencing input was CD4+ T cells sorted from blood. These receptors came from a woman between 18 and 30 years old in good health.

The chain couples TRBV5-5 to TRBJ2-7; 13 bases match TRBD2. The germline V gene has CDR1 SGHKS and CDR2 YYEKEE (reference sequence). Trimming at V came to 4 bases and at J to 6 bases, leaving 10 bases not matched to a gene. The CDR3 length is 16 residues. CDR3 nucleotides: TGTGCCAGCAGCGGGAGGACTAGCGGGAGATCGAGCGAGCAGTACTTC. Translated, it gives CASSGRTSGRSSEQYF.

This chain uses TRBV10-3 with TRBJ1-5; D is undetermined. V lost 4 bases and J 1 base, leaving 5 bases between the germline ends. Germline V CDR1 and CDR2: ENHRY, SYGVKD. The CDR3 contains 13 residues. The CDR3 loop is CAISVDSNQPQHF. Written as DNA, the CDR3 is TGTGCCATCAGTGTTGACAGCAATCAGCCCCAGCATTTT.

The CDR3 sequence: CSAAGQAYEQYF. CDR3 sequence (DNA): TGCAGTGCCGCGGGACAAGCCTACGAGCAGTACTTC. This chain joins TRBV20-1 and TRBJ2-7; D is possibly TRBD1 or TRBD2 (6 bases each). CDR1 and CDR2 (germline): DFQATT, SNEGSKA (reference sequence). The ends were cut back, 6 bases at V and 2 bases at J, with 11 bases in the middle. The CDR3 sequence is 12 residues long.

A few counts support this clonotype. The chain uses TRBV12-3 or TRBV12-4 and TRBJ2-3; possibly TRBD1 for D (5 bases). Trimming cost V 5 bases and J 0 bases, with 18 bases left between them. The CDR3 is 17 amino acids. The CDR3 DNA reads TGTGCCAGCAGTCTCCGTATGATGTCAGGGAGCACAGATACGCAGTATTTT. Translated, it gives CASSLRMMSGSTDTQYF.